Detailed here is one TCR beta chain. Sequenced by immunoSEQ multiplex PCR; TCRdb stores in-frame clones only, minus some. Of about 64,000 clones listed, 85% to 90% are singletons. The data were obtained in a study of blood T cell repertoires in COVID-19. Sequencing was done on a sample of peripheral blood. This receptor was identified in a man over 45 with active COVID-19.

The CDR3 DNA follows: TGCAGTGGGGCGGGGGGTTACGAGCAGTACTTC. Residues: CSGAGGYEQYF. V gene TRBV20-1 combines with J gene TRBJ2-7; 8 bases map to TRBD2. The V and J ends lost 7 bases and 4 bases, in that order; junction bases with no gene match: 3. Germline lookup yields CDR1 DFQATT and CDR2 SNEGSKA (reference sequence). The CDR3 loop spans 11 amino acids.